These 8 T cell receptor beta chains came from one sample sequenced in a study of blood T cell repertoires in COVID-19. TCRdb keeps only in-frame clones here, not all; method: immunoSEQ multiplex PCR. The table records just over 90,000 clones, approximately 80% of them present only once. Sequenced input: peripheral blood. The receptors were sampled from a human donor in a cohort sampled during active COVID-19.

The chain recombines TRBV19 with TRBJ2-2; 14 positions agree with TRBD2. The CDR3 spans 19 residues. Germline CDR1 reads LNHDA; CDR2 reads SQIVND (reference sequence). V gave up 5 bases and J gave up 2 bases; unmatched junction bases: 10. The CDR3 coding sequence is TGTGCCAGTAGTCCGGGACTAGCGGGAGCCGGGGGTAACACCGGGGAGCTGTTTTTT. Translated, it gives CASSPGLAGAGGNTGELFF.

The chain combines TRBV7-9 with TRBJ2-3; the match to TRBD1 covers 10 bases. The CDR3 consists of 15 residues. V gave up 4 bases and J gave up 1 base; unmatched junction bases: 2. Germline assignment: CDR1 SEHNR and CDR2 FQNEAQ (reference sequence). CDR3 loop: CASSSGTGGTDTQYF. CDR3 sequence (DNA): TGTGCCAGCAGCTCCGGGACAGGGGGCACAGATACGCAGTATTTT.

DNA of the CDR3: TGTGCCAGCAGCTTAGTCGCACTCCGGGACAGGGCGATGGAGACCCAGTACTTC. Its protein is CASSLVALRDRAMETQYF. The chain couples TRBV7-9 to TRBJ2-5; 9 bases fit TRBD1. The CDR3 is made up of 18 amino acids. With 1 base clipped from V and 5 bases from J, the junction kept 14 bases outside the gene matches. Germline CDR1 reads SEHNR; CDR2 reads FQNEAQ (reference sequence).

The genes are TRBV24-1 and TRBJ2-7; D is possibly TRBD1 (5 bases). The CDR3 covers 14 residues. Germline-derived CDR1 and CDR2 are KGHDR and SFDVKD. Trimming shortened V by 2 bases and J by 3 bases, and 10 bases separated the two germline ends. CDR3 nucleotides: TGTGCCACCAGTGATTCGACAGAACTCTACGAGCAGTACTTC. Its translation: CATSDSTELYEQYF.

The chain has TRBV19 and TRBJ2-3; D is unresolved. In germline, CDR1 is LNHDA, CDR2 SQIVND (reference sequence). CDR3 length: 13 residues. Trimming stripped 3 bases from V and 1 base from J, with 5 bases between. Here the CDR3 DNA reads TGTGCCAGTAGTATGGCAGGCACAGATACGCAGTATTTT. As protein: CASSMAGTDTQYF.

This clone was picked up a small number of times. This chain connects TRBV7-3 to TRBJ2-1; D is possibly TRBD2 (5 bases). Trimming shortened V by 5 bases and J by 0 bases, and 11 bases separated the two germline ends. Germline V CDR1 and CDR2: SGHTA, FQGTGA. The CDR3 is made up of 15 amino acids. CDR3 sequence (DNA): TGTGCCAGCAGCCCGCAACTAGTCTCCTACAATGAGCAGTTCTTC. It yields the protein CASSPQLVSYNEQFF.

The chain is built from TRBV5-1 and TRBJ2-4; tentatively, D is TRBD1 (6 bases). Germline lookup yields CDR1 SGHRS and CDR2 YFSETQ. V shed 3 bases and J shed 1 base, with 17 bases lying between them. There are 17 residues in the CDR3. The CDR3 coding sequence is TGCGCCAGCAGCTGGACAGCCCGGGGAACGGCCAAAAACATTCAGTACTTC. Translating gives CASSWTARGTAKNIQYF.

The chain's CDR3 is CASSSAGDSYNSPLHF. The CDR3 coding sequence is TGTGCCAGCTCTTCAGCGGGAGACTCCTATAATTCACCCCTCCACTTT. V gene TRBV18 combines with J gene TRBJ1-6, with D uncertain. V gave up 6 bases and J gave up 0 bases, with 12 bases separating them. Germline V lookup: CDR1 KGHSH, CDR2 LQKENI. CDR3 length equals 16 residues. Based on the CDR3 plus reference TRBV18 and TRBJ1-6, the full variable domain is NAGVMQNPRHLVRRRGQEARLRCSPMKGHSHVYWYRQLPEEGLKFMVYLQKENIIDESGMPKERFSAEFPKEGPSILRIQQVVRGDSAAYFCASSSAGDSYNSPLHFGNGTRLTVT.